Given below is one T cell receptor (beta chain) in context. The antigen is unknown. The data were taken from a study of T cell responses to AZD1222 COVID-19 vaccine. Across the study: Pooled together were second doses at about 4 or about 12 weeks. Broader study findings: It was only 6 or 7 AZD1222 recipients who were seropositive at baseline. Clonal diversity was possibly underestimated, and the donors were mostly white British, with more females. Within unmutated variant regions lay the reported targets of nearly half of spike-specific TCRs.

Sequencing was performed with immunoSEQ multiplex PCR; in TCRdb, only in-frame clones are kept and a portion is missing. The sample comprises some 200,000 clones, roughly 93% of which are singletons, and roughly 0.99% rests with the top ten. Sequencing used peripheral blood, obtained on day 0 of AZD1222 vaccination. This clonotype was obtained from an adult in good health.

As DNA, the CDR3 is TGTGCCACCAGCAGAGATCCATTCGGCGAGCAGTACTTC. Its translation is CATSRDPFGEQYF. The chain links TRBV15 to TRBJ2-7; D unresolved. Trimming took off 0 bases at V and 6 bases at J, with 9 bases between the two ends. Looked up from germline, CDR1 is LNHNV and CDR2 is YYDKDF (reference sequence). This CDR3 region has 13 residues.